The entry below describes one T cell receptor (beta chain). The target antigen is unknown. Alongside a J-beta primer mix, a sample-barcoded 5' primer served in a second PCR lasting roughly 7 to 12 cycles. A single record per CDR3 protein comes from TCRdb applying MiXCR to the 5' RACE reads. The sample yields 550,000 to 600,000 distinct CDR3 sequences, 40% to 50% seen once. The data were taken from a study of blood T cells in healthy people across ages. General study findings and limits: Strong correlation linked observed beta diversity and percent naive T cells.

This CDR3 has 11 amino acids. Germline V gives CDR1 SQVTM, CDR2 ANQGSEA. Deletions cut 7 bases from V and 8 bases from J, with 14 bases between. Healthy Caucasians from Russia aged about 6 to 100 served as donors. Sequenced sample: blood. The source of this sequence is a man older than 75 in good health. The chain is built from TRBV29-1 and TRBJ1-2; no reliable D call. CDR3 DNA sequence: TGCAGCGCCGAAGGAGGGCGCGGCTACACCTTC. Translating gives CSAEGGRGYTF.